The 13 T cell receptor beta chains below were found in one sample sequenced in a study of blood T cell repertoires in COVID-19. Generated by immunoSEQ multiplex PCR, the TCRdb table keeps only in-frame clones and is missing some. The table includes about 340,000 clones, more than 85% detected once. The specimen sequenced was PBMCs or T cells enriched from blood (not recorded which). The receptors here all came from a woman in her 30s who had recovered from COVID-19.

The chain is built from TRBV28 and TRBJ1-2; D gene ambiguous. The CDR3 has 14 amino acids. Germline-derived CDR1 and CDR2 are MDHEN and SYDVKM. Between the trimmed V and J ends, which lost 6 bases and 4 bases, there was a span of 15 bases. The CDR3 protein is CASSPTAKLYGYTF. The CDR3 coding sequence is TGTGCCAGCAGCCCCACAGCCAAACTCTATGGCTACACCTTC.

V usage is TRBV7-2 and J usage is TRBJ2-5; 16 positions agree with TRBD2. Germline assignment: CDR1 SGHTA and CDR2 FQGNSA. The CDR3 is 17 residues long. V lost 5 bases and J lost 5; bases outside the gene matches: 8. The CDR3 nucleotides are TGTGCCAGCAGCCCCGGGACTAGCGGGGGGGCGGGGGAGACCCAGTACTTC. As protein: CASSPGTSGGAGETQYF.

On this clone: Other DNA sequences of this sample code for an identical CDR3. CDR3 in DNA: TGTGCCAGCAGCGTAGGCGGAGGGAACACCGGGGAGCTGTTTTTT. Amino acid sequence: CASSVGGGNTGELFF. The chain combines TRBV9 with TRBJ2-2, with D perhaps matching TRBD2 (5 bases). CDR1 and CDR2 (germline): SGDLS, YYNGEE. The CDR3 totals 15 residues. Trimming pared 0 bases from V and 1 base from J, leaving 7 bases between.

The V gene is TRBV6-2 or TRBV6-3, the J gene TRBJ1-2, with 10 bases lining up with TRBD1. The trim removed 6 bases at V and 0 bases at J, leaving 10 bases unmatched. Germline CDR1 and CDR2: MNHEY and SVGEGT. The CDR3 loop spans 17 amino acids. In DNA form, the CDR3 reads TGTGCCAGCAGACCTCGACAGGGGGCAGGTCCTAACTATGGCTACACCTTC. Translating gives CASRPRQGAGPNYGYTF.

In this sample, this clone turned up once. The chain employs TRBV5-4 and TRBJ2-5, with a tentative D call TRBD2 (5 bases). V was clipped by 2 bases and J by 0 bases, with 8 bases between them. The V gene's germline CDR1 is SGHNT and CDR2 YYREEE (reference sequence). The CDR3 has 14 amino acids. This CDR3 reads CASSFGGNQETQYF. CDR3 bases: TGTGCCAGCAGCTTCGGAGGAAACCAAGAGACCCAGTACTTC.

The chain carries TRBV5-1 and TRBJ1-1, with 7 bases identical to TRBD1. V dropped 0 bases and J dropped 3; count of bases not matched to a gene: 5. The CDR3 has 15 residues. Germline V gives CDR1 SGHRS, CDR2 YFSETQ. The CDR3 DNA sequence: TGCGCCAGCAGCTTGGGACAGGGCTGGGACACTGAAGCTTTCTTT. Its translation: CASSLGQGWDTEAFF.

The rearrangement links TRBV7-2 to TRBJ2-3; D possibly corresponds to TRBD2 (5 bases). This CDR3 has 15 amino acids. V dropped 1 base and J dropped 1 base, with 9 bases sitting between them. Germline V gene lookup returns CDR1 SGHTA and CDR2 FQGNSA. The CDR3 bases are TGTGCCAGCAGCTTAGGATGGGGAGGCACAGATACGCAGTATTTT. Translating it yields CASSLGWGGTDTQYF.

J is TRBJ2-4 and V is TRBV11-3, with 9 bases fitting TRBD1. The V gene end was trimmed by 7 bases and the J gene end by 8 bases; junction bases not matched to a gene: 12. The germline V gene has CDR1 SGHNT and CDR2 YENEEA. The CDR3 has 15 residues. This chain's CDR3 is CASTYHTGGWYIQYF. DNA of the CDR3: TGTGCCAGCACCTACCACACAGGGGGCTGGTACATTCAGTACTTC.

This chain links TRBV18 with TRBJ1-2, with 7 positions matching TRBD1. The CDR3 spans 14 residues. The V and J ends lost 3 bases and 2 bases, in that order; junction bases with no gene match: 3. CDR1 and CDR2 from the germline V gene are KGHSH and LQKENI. CDR3 coding DNA: TGTGCCAGCTCACCGGAACAGGGGAACTATGGCTACACCTTC. Translation gives CASSPEQGNYGYTF. The full variable domain, in which reference TRBV18 and TRBJ1-2 provide the parts outside the CDR3, is NAGVMQNPRHLVRRRGQEARLRCSPMKGHSHVYWYRQLPEEGLKFMVYLQKENIIDESGMPKERFSAEFPKEGPSILRIQQVVRGDSAAYFCASSPEQGNYGYTFGSGTRLTVV.

The CDR3 sequence is CASSQIFGGSSYNEQFF. The CDR3, as DNA: TGTGCCAGCAGCCAAATCTTCGGCGGCAGCTCCTACAATGAGCAGTTCTTC. The chain combines TRBV3-1 (or the pseudogene TRBV3-2) with TRBJ2-1; D uncertain. Trimming took off 2 bases at V and 0 bases at J, with 14 bases between the two ends. This CDR3 has 17 residues. Germline assignment: CDR1 LGHDT and CDR2 YNNKEL (reference sequence).

This rearrangement joins TRBV6-5 to TRBJ1-2; 7 bases map to TRBD1. V was pared by 4 bases and J by 8 bases, with 7 bases of the junction left unmatched. The CDR3 has 13 residues. Germline CDR1 and CDR2: MNHEY and SVGAGI. CDR3: CASSFRQGEGYTF. The CDR3 DNA reads TGTGCCAGCAGTTTCCGACAGGGCGAGGGCTACACCTTC.

This sequence joins TRBV19 and TRBJ2-3; possibly TRBD1 for D (6 bases). V shed 7 bases and J shed 4 bases, with 18 bases lying between them. This CDR3 contains 15 residues. Germline CDR1 and CDR2: LNHDA and SQIVND (reference sequence). The CDR3 protein is CASKGTTSAADTQYF. The CDR3 coding sequence is TGTGCCAGTAAGGGGACAACTTCTGCGGCAGATACGCAGTATTTT.

The rearrangement links TRBV28 to TRBJ2-5; D gene unclear. Trimming stripped 3 bases from V and 0 bases from J, with 8 bases between. Per germline, CDR1 MDHEN and CDR2 SYDVKM. This CDR3 contains 14 residues. CDR3 in DNA: TGTGCCAGCAGTTTGTTAGAGTACCAAGAGACCCAGTACTTC. This translates into CASSLLEYQETQYF.